This T cell receptor beta chain is drawn from a study of T cell repertoires in cytomegalovirus infection. Study as a whole: Matching HLA type, along with CMV infection, was indicated by public TCR beta signatures.

Whole-study findings and limits: CMV-specific TCR beta clonotypes restricted by HLA-C were the ones dominating the ex vivo response.

This CDR3 spans 14 amino acids. Trimming shortened V by 3 bases and J by 2 bases, and 11 bases separated the two germline ends. Looked up from germline, CDR1 is DFQATT and CDR2 is SNEGSKA (reference sequence). In the case of this clonotype: No antigen is known for it.

One entry per CDR3 protein, called by TCRdb with MiXCR from the reads. The data show about 220,000 distinct CDR3 sequences, 35% to 40% seen once. The chain uses TRBV20-1 and TRBJ1-5; D unclear. The input for sequencing was CD8+ T cells from cultured PBMCs, taken from culture after CMV antigen stimulation. This sequence originates from a human donor in good health (CMV status not recorded). Some clones in this sample may be carry-over from other donors' samples. CDR3 loop: CSARGSGGNQPQHF. In DNA form, the CDR3 reads TGCAGTGCTAGGGGTAGCGGGGGCAATCAGCCCCAGCATTTT.